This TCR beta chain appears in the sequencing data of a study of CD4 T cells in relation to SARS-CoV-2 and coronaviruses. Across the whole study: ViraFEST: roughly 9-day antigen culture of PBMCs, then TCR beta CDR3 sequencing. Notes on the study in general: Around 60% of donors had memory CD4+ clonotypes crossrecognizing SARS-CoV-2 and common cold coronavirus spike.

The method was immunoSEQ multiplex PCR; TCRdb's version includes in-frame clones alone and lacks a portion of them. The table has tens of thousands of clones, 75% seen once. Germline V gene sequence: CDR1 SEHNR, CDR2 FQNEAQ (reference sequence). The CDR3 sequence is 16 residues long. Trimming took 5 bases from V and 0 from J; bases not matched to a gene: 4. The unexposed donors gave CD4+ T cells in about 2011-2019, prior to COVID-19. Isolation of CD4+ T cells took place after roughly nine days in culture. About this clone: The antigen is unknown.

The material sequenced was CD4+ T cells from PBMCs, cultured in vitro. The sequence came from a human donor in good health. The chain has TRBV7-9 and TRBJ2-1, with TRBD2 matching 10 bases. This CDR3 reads CASSGGLASSYNEQFF. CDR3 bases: TGTGCCAGCAGCGGGGGACTAGCGAGCTCCTACAATGAGCAGTTCTTC.